The sequence of this T cell receptor (beta chain) was determined in a study of T cells in Graves' hyperthyroidism and ophthalmopathy. This clonotype was recorded at least ten times. RNA transcripts were the template for amplifying TCR beta CDR3 regions. Primed by the HTBI set, a first-round RT-PCR was run on the TCR CDR3. TCRdb ran MiXCR on the multiplex PCR reads and lists one entry per CDR3 protein. Counted here are a few hundred thousand distinct CDR3 sequences, roughly 14% occurring once; the ten biggest clones make up 10% to 15%. The V gene's germline CDR1 is LNHDA and CDR2 SQIVND (reference sequence). The CDR3 contains 14 residues. V lost 7 bases and J 8 bases, leaving 17 bases between the germline ends.

This TCR was recovered from a woman aged 40-49 years with Graves' hyperthyroidism that later progressed to Graves' ophthalmopathy. The chain combines TRBV19 with TRBJ1-4, with D unresolved. Input material: blood. The CDR3 loop is CASTDARLGEKLFF. Here the CDR3 DNA reads TGTGCCAGTACCGATGCCCGGTTGGGGGAAAAACTGTTTTTT.